This TCR beta chain was observed in a study of blood T cell repertoires in COVID-19. Study details: COVID-19 samples, acute and convalescent, were from the United States, Italy and Spain. Sources were T cells, B-cell-depleted T cells, or PBMCs; the material itself was cDNA or gDNA.

Data came from immunoSEQ multiplex PCR; TCRdb stores just in-frame clones and leaves some out. The repertoire consists of tens of thousands of clones, with 84% occurring once and the leading ten covering 10% to 15%. V dropped 4 bases and J dropped 4; count of bases not matched to a gene: 13. CDR3 size: 16 residues. Germline CDR1 SGDLS, CDR2 YYNGEE. The clonotype was recovered from a human donor in a cohort sampled during active COVID-19. The rearrangement joins TRBV9 to TRBJ1-1, with 7 nucleotides matching TRBD1. The sample taken for sequencing was peripheral blood. CDR3 coding DNA: TGTGCCAGCAGCCCTGGGACAGTGAGCCGGGTCACTGAAGCTTTCTTT. As protein: CASSPGTVSRVTEAFF.